The 28 T cell receptor beta chains below were found in one sample sequenced in a study of blood T cell repertoires in COVID-19 (dated by TCRdb to 2018 to 2020). Library preparation was by the immunoSEQ multiplex PCR assay. TCRdb retrieved this table from immuneACCESS and kept in-frame rearrangements only. Not all clones are present; in checked studies, unresolved V genes account for under half, and no reason is known for the remainder. The sample profile shows roughly 250,000 clones; about nine tenths of them were found once. The ten largest clones take up 10% to 15% of the sample. Sequencing was performed on peripheral blood. These receptors were taken from a woman aged 25 to 45 with COVID-19, enrolled during active disease.

This clone occurred a few times. The genes are TRBV19 and TRBJ2-5, with D possibly being TRBD2 (6 bases). The CDR3 has 15 residues. The ends were cut back, 5 bases at V and 5 bases at J, with 18 bases in the middle. CDR1 and CDR2 (germline): LNHDA, SQIVND (reference sequence). The CDR3 loop reads CASSPRGKGKETQYF. CDR3 nucleotide sequence: TGTGCCAGTAGTCCTCGGGGGAAGGGAAAGGAGACCCAGTACTTC.

The rearrangement links TRBV6-5 to TRBJ2-7; 8 bases line up with TRBD2. The CDR3 contains 13 residues. CDR1 MNHEY and CDR2 SVGAGI come from the germline V gene. V was pared by 8 bases and J by 0 bases, with 3 bases of the junction left unmatched. Written as DNA, the CDR3 is TGTGCCAGCTTGGCGGGGGGCTCCTACGAGCAGTACTTC. Translated: CASLAGGSYEQYF.

This clone was recorded once. The chain links TRBV5-1 to TRBJ2-7; no clear D gene. The CDR3 length is 14 residues. Per the germline V gene, CDR1 is SGHRS and CDR2 is YFSETQ. V gave up 0 bases and J gave up 0 bases, with 7 bases separating them. In DNA, the CDR3 is TGCGCCAGCAGCTTGGACGCCAGCTCCTACGAGCAGTACTTC. Translation gives CASSLDASSYEQYF.

The rearrangement joins TRBV4-1 to TRBJ2-3; D ambiguous. The CDR3 loop spans 15 amino acids. Germline lookup yields CDR1 MGHRA and CDR2 YSYEKL. V shed 0 bases and J shed 0 bases, with 7 bases lying between them. The CDR3, as DNA: TGCGCCAGCAGCCAAGATCCGACTAGCACAGATACGCAGTATTTT. It yields the protein CASSQDPTSTDTQYF.

This clone was observed once. J is TRBJ2-1 and V is TRBV5-1; 10 nucleotides line up with TRBD2. V trimming: 4 bases; J trimming: 4 bases; junction bases outside the gene matches: 5. Looked up from germline, CDR1 is SGHRS and CDR2 is YFSETQ. This CDR3 is 15 amino acids long. This chain's CDR3 is CASSLSGGTYNEQFF. In DNA, the CDR3 is TGCGCCAGCAGCCTTAGCGGGGGGACATACAATGAGCAGTTCTTC.

The chain joins TRBV6-5 to TRBJ1-1; D gene unclear. V was shortened by 7 bases and J by 1 base, with 13 bases between the two germline ends. Germline CDR1 reads MNHEY; CDR2 reads SVGAGI. CDR3 length: 14 amino acids. The CDR3 is CASTPPEGNTEAFF. CDR3 in DNA: TGTGCCAGCACCCCCCCTGAGGGGAACACTGAAGCTTTCTTT.

This clone is a singleton in its sample. This rearrangement joins TRBV4-1 to TRBJ1-1; a weak D match, TRBD1 (6 bases). Germline assignment: CDR1 MGHRA and CDR2 YSYEKL. This CDR3 is 15 amino acids long. The V gene lost 2 bases and the J gene lost 5 bases, with 15 bases spanning the gap. The CDR3 nucleotides are TGCGCCAGCAGCCAAAAACAGGGTTTCGGTACTGAAGCTTTCTTT. This gives the protein CASSQKQGFGTEAFF.

This chain uses TRBV28 with TRBJ2-7; D might be TRBD2 (7 bases). The CDR3 loop spans 14 amino acids. Germline V gives CDR1 MDHEN, CDR2 SYDVKM. Trimming shortened V by 4 bases and J by 4 bases, and 14 bases separated the two germline ends. This CDR3 reads CASSSLGGQYEQYF. CDR3 nucleotides: TGTGCCAGCAGTTCCTTGGGGGGGCAGTACGAGCAGTACTTC.

The CDR3 DNA reads as TGCAGTGCTAGTGGGGACAGCGGATATGGCTACACCTTC. Translating it yields CSASGDSGYGYTF. The chain links TRBV20-1 to TRBJ1-2; 7 bases fit TRBD1. V lost 3 bases and J lost 5; bases outside the gene matches: 6. This CDR3 contains 13 residues. Germline V gene data show CDR1 as DFQATT and CDR2 as SNEGSKA (reference sequence).

The chain employs TRBV7-9 and TRBJ2-3; 11 bases agree with TRBD2. This CDR3 comprises 15 residues. Looked up from germline, CDR1 is SEHNR and CDR2 is FQNEAQ (reference sequence). J gave up 7 bases and V 6 bases, and 9 bases lay outside the gene matches. CDR3 residues: CASSLAGGRPHTQYF. The CDR3 nucleotides read TGTGCCAGCAGTCTAGCGGGGGGCCGACCCCATACGCAGTATTTT. The variable domain in full, completed from reference TRBV7-9 and TRBJ2-3, reads DTGVSQNPRHKITKRGQNVTFRCDPISEHNRLYWYRQTLGQGPEFLTYFQNEAQLEKSRLLSDRFSAERPKGSFSTLEIQRTEQGDSAMYLCASSLAGGRPHTQYFGPGTRLTVL.

The chain couples TRBV24-1 to TRBJ2-4; 8 positions match TRBD1. The CDR3 loop spans 16 amino acids. V lost 4 bases, J lost 0 bases, and 4 bases stayed unmatched. The germline V gene encodes CDR1 KGHDR and CDR2 SFDVKD. CDR3 region: CATSDLTGEAKNIQYF. As DNA, the CDR3 is TGTGCCACCAGTGACCTGACAGGGGAAGCCAAAAACATTCAGTACTTC.

This clone was found once. The gene calls are TRBV5-4 and TRBJ2-3; the D gene is possibly TRBD1 (6 bases). CDR3 length: 15 amino acids. Germline values: CDR1 SGHNT, CDR2 YYREEE (reference sequence). The V end was cut by 4 bases, the J end by 0 bases, with 12 bases between. The CDR3 reads CASSQQGHSTDTQYF. The CDR3 bases are TGTGCCAGCAGCCAGCAGGGACACAGCACAGATACGCAGTATTTT.

The chain joins TRBV19 to TRBJ2-7; D ambiguous. This CDR3 region has 13 residues. V lost 5 bases and J lost 0, with 8 bases in between. Per germline, CDR1 LNHDA and CDR2 SQIVND (reference sequence). The CDR3 spells CASSLTPSYEQYF. CDR3 sequence (DNA): TGTGCCAGTAGTTTGACACCCTCCTACGAGCAGTACTTC. The full variable domain, in which reference TRBV19 and TRBJ2-7 provide the parts outside the CDR3, is DGGITQSPKYLFRKEGQNVTLSCEQNLNHDAMYWYRQDPGQGLRLIYYSQIVNDFQKGDIAEGYSVSREKKESFPLTVTSAQKNPTAFYLCASSLTPSYEQYFGPGTRLTVT.

The chain uses TRBV4-1 and TRBJ1-2, with TRBD1 as a possible D gene (5 bases). This CDR3 spans 16 amino acids. Germline-derived CDR1 and CDR2 are MGHRA and YSYEKL. Trimming took 4 bases from V and 4 from J, leaving 19 bases between them. The CDR3 here is CASSPVPGTPSYGYTF. CDR3 nucleotide sequence: TGCGCCAGCAGCCCCGTACCGGGGACTCCCTCCTATGGCTACACCTTC.

J is TRBJ1-1 and V is TRBV28, with D hard to call. The CDR3 sequence is 16 residues long. V was trimmed by 3 bases and J by 0 bases, leaving 14 bases between them. Germline V gives CDR1 MDHEN, CDR2 SYDVKM. The CDR3 bases are TGTGCCAGCAGTTTCGGTCACAGATTCATGAACACTGAAGCTTTCTTT. Protein sequence: CASSFGHRFMNTEAFF. Full variable domain (remainder filled in from reference TRBV28 and TRBJ1-1): DVKVTQSSRYLVKRTGEKVFLECVQDMDHENMFWYRQDPGLGLRLIYFSYDVKMKEKGDIPEGYSVSREKKERFSLILESASTNQTSMYLCASSFGHRFMNTEAFFGQGTRLTVV.

The rearrangement links TRBV2 to TRBJ1-5; no clear D. This CDR3 has 15 residues. V was clipped by 0 bases and J by 0 bases, with 6 bases between them. Germline assignment: CDR1 SNHLY and CDR2 FYNNEI. The CDR3 region is CASSEAQYSNQPQHF. DNA for the CDR3: TGTGCCAGCAGTGAAGCGCAGTATAGCAATCAGCCCCAGCATTTT.

This clone was recorded only once. V usage is TRBV5-6 and J usage is TRBJ2-7; 9 bases are a match to TRBD2. There are 16 residues in the CDR3. J gave up 1 base and V 2 bases, and 7 bases lay outside the gene matches. The germline gives CDR1 SGHDT, CDR2 YYEEEE. The CDR3 nucleotides read TGTGCCAGCAGCTTAGGGGTTAGCGGGGGTTCCTACGAGCAGTACTTC. Translating it yields CASSLGVSGGSYEQYF.

This clone has a single count. V and J are TRBV27 and TRBJ1-3; weak D call: TRBD1 (6 bases). The CDR3 is 15 amino acids. The V end lost 0 bases, the J end lost 2 bases, and 8 bases lay between the germline ends. Germline V CDR1 and CDR2: MNHEY, SMNVEV (reference sequence). The CDR3 DNA reads as TGTGCCAGCAGTTTATCGAGGACAGCTGGAAACACCATATATTTT. Amino acids: CASSLSRTAGNTIYF.

The rearrangement links TRBV7-9 to TRBJ1-1; 8 nucleotides match TRBD1. The CDR3 consists of 13 residues. The V gene end was trimmed by 4 bases and the J gene end by 6 bases; junction bases not matched to a gene: 4. Germline V CDR1 and CDR2: SEHNR, FQNEAQ (reference sequence). For the CDR3, the DNA is TGTGCCAGCAGCTCCCAGGGGGCGGCTGAAGCTTTCTTT. It specifies CASSSQGAAEAFF.

The CDR3 DNA reads as TGTGCCAGCAGTGAGGGACAGGGGGCTGAAAAACTGTTTTTT. Translation: CASSEGQGAEKLFF. V gene TRBV6-1 combines with J gene TRBJ1-4; the match to TRBD1 covers 12 bases. This CDR3 has 14 residues. V shed 3 bases, J shed 7 bases, and the junction held 0 bases outside the gene matches. From germline, CDR1 is MNHNS and CDR2 SASEGT.

The chain employs TRBV11-1 and TRBJ1-1; 9 bases map to TRBD1. The CDR3 is 13 residues long. Germline trimming cut 7 bases from V and 3 bases from J; bases unmatched to any gene: 3. Germline V gene lookup returns CDR1 SGHAT and CDR2 FQDESV (reference sequence). The CDR3 loop is CASTRDRDTEAFF. As DNA, the CDR3 is TGTGCCAGCACCCGGGACAGGGACACTGAAGCTTTCTTT.

The chain links TRBV21-1 to TRBJ2-1; TRBD2 is the table's D call and was not checked against the DNA. TRBV21-1 is a known pseudogene. This CDR3 is 12 amino acids long. The CDR3: CASSKACNEQFF. The CDR3 nucleotides are TGTGCCAGCAGCAAAGCCTGCAATGAGCAGTTCTTC.

The rearrangement links TRBV27 to TRBJ2-7; the match to TRBD1 covers 11 bases. Germline V gene data show CDR1 as MNHEY and CDR2 as SMNVEV (reference sequence). CDR3 length: 14 residues. V lost 6 bases, J lost 3 bases, and 4 bases stayed unmatched. The CDR3 DNA reads TGTGCCAGCAGCTGGGGACAGGGGGGCTACGAGCAGTACTTC. Amino acids: CASSWGQGGYEQYF.

The rearrangement uses TRBV5-5 and TRBJ2-7; D is possibly TRBD2 (5 bases). Germline CDR1 is SGHKS and CDR2 is YYEKEE (reference sequence). V was clipped by 1 base and J by 3 bases, with 14 bases between them. This CDR3 contains 15 residues. The CDR3, as DNA: TGTGCCAGCAGCTTGTCCCGGACTCTAAACTACGAGCAGTACTTC. Its translation is CASSLSRTLNYEQYF.

The chain joins TRBV9 to TRBJ1-2; 7 nucleotides match TRBD1. This CDR3 spans 15 amino acids. CDR1 is SGDLS, CDR2 YYNGEE, per germline. V lost 2 bases, J lost 5 bases, and 9 bases stayed unmatched. CDR3 sequence: CASSVNRGAVYGYTF. Written as DNA, the CDR3 is TGTGCCAGCAGCGTCAACAGGGGCGCTGTGTATGGCTACACCTTC.

The chain has TRBV30 and TRBJ2-3, with TRBD2 as a possible D gene (6 bases). V was shortened by 0 bases and J by 4 bases, with 8 bases between the two germline ends. The CDR3 sequence is 13 residues long. Germline CDR1 GTSNPN, CDR2 SVGIG (reference sequence). Written as DNA, the CDR3 is TGTGCCTGGAGTGTACCTAGCGCAGATACGCAGTATTTT. Translated: CAWSVPSADTQYF.

The gene calls are TRBV5-4 and TRBJ1-1; TRBD1 might be the D (5 bases). The CDR3 length is 13 residues. Trimming cost V 8 bases and J 6 bases, with 17 bases left between them. Germline CDR1 SGHNT, CDR2 YYREEE (reference sequence). The CDR3: CASNPQGRSEAFF. The CDR3 nucleotides read TGTGCCAGTAACCCCCAGGGTAGGTCTGAAGCTTTCTTT.

The chain joins TRBV6-5 to TRBJ2-7; 7 bases line up with TRBD2. Trimming cost V 8 bases and J 0 bases; bases outside gene matches: 4. Germline lookup yields CDR1 MNHEY and CDR2 SVGAGI. CDR3 length: 13 amino acids. The CDR3 region has the DNA TGTGCCAGCGGGGAGGGTATCTCCTACGAGCAGTACTTC. This sequence encodes CASGEGISYEQYF.